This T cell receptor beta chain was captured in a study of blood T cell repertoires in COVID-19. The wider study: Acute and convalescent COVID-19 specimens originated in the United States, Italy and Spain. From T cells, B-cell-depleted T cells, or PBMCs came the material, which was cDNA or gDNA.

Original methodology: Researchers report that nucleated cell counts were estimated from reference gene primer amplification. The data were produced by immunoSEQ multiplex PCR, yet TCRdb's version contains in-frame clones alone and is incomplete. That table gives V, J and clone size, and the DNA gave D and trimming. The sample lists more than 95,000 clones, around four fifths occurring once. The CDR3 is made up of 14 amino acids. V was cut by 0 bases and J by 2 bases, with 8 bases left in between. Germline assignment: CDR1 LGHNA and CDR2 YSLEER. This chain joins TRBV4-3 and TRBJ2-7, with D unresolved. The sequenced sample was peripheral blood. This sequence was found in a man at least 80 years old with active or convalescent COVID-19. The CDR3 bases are TGCGCCAGCAGCCAAGAAACAAGAACCTACGAGCAGTACTTC. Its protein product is CASSQETRTYEQYF.